This TCR beta chain was retrieved from a study of molecular identifiers for immune sequencing clone quantification. As for the study in general: Sequencing covered four of five parts into which replicate RNA from around 20,000 or 100,000 naive CD8 cells was split.

Concerning this clonotype: Just one base apart from a much larger clone, this may be a read error.

TCRdb redid the calling of the PCR reads with MiXCR, one entry per CDR3 protein. This sample has 35,000 to 40,000 distinct CDR3 sequences, with over 15% found just once. The sequence derives from a human donor in good health. Some libraries in this study had Jurkat cell RNA spiked in. Sequenced input: naive CD8+ T cells from blood, with Jurkat cell RNA spiked in. Subset here: FACS-sorted CD8+CD4-CCR7+CD45RA+ naive T cells.

The CDR3 loop reads CASSQEFCGGYTEAFF. For the CDR3, the DNA is TGCGCCAGCAGCCAAGAGTTCTGTGGGGGGTACACTGAAGCTTTCTTT. This chain connects TRBV4-1 to TRBJ1-1; TRBD1 is a possible D gene (5 bases). V was cut by 0 bases and J by 3 bases, with 14 bases left in between. The length of the CDR3 is 16 residues. Germline CDR1 MGHRA, CDR2 YSYEKL.